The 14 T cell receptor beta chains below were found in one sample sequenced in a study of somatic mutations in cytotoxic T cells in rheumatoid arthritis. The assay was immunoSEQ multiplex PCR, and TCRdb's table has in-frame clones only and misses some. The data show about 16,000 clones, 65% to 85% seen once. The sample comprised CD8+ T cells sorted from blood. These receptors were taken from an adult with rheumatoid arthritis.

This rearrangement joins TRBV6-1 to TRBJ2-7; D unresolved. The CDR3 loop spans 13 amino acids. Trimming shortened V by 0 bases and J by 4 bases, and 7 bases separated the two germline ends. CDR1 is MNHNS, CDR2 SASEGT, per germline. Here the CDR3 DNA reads TGTGCCAGCAGTGAAGCGGAGTGGTACGAGCAGTACTTC. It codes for CASSEAEWYEQYF.

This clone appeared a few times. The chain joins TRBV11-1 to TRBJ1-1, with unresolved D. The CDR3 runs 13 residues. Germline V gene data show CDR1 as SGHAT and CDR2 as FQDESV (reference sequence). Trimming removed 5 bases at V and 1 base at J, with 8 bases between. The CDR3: CASSQRQNTEAFF. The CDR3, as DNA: TGTGCCAGCAGCCAGAGGCAGAACACTGAAGCTTTCTTT.

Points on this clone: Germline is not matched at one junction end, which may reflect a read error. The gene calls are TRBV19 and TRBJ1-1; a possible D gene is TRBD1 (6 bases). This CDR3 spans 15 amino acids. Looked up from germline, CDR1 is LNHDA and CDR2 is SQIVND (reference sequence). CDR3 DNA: TGTGCCAGCAGTATAGGAGGGGGAATGAACACTGAAGCTTTCTTT. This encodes CASSIGGGMNTEAFF.

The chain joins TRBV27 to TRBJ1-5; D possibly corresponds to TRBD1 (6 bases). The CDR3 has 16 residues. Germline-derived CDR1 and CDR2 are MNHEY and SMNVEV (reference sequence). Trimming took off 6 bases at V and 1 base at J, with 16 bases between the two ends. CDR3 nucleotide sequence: TGTGCCAGCAGAACTGAGGGGGGACGGAGCAATCAGCCCCAGCATTTT. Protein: CASRTEGGRSNQPQHF.

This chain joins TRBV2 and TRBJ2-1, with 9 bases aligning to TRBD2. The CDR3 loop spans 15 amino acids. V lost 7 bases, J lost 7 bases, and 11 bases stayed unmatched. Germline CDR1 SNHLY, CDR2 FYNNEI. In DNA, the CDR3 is TGTGCCAGCACCCAGCTAGCGGGGCGGGGGAATGAGCAGTTCTTC. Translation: CASTQLAGRGNEQFF.

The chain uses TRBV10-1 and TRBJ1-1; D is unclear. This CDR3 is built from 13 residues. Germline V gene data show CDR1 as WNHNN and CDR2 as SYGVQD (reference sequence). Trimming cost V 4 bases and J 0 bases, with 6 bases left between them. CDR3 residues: CASSGSVNTEAFF. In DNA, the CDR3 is TGCGCCAGCAGTGGATCGGTGAACACTGAAGCTTTCTTT.

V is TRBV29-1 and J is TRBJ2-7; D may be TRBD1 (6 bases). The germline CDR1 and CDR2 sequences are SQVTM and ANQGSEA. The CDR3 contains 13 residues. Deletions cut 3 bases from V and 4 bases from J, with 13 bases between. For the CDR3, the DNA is TGCAGCGTTGAGGTGGCAGGGGCTTACGAGCAGTACTTC. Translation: CSVEVAGAYEQYF.

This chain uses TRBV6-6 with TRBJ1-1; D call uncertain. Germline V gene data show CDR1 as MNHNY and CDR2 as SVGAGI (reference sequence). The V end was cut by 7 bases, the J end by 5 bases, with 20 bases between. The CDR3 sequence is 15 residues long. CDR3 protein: CASISRGWRKTEAFF. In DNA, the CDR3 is TGTGCCAGCATATCCCGAGGTTGGAGGAAAACTGAAGCTTTCTTT.

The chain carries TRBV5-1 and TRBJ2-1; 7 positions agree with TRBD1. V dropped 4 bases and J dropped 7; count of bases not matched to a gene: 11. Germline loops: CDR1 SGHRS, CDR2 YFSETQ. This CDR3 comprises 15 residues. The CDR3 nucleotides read TGCGCCAGCAGCCCTAGACAGGGTACACAGAATGAGCAGTTCTTC. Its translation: CASSPRQGTQNEQFF.

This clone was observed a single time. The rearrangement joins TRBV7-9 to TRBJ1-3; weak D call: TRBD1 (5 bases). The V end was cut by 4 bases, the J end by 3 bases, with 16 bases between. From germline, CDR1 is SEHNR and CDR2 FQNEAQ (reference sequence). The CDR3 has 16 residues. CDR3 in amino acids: CASSSGPGTNGNTIYF. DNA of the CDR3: TGTGCCAGCAGCTCCGGCCCGGGGACGAATGGAAACACCATATATTTT. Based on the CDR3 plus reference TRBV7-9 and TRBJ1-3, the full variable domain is DTGVSQNPRHKITKRGQNVTFRCDPISEHNRLYWYRQTLGQGPEFLTYFQNEAQLEKSRLLSDRFSAERPKGSFSTLEIQRTEQGDSAMYLCASSSGPGTNGNTIYFGEGSWLTVV.

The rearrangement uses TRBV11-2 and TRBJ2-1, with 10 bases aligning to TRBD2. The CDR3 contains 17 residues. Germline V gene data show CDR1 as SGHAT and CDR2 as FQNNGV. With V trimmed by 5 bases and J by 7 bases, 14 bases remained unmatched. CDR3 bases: TGTGCCAGCAGCCGCGAGCGGACTAGCGGACTTTTGAATGAGCAGTTCTTC. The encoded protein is CASSRERTSGLLNEQFF.

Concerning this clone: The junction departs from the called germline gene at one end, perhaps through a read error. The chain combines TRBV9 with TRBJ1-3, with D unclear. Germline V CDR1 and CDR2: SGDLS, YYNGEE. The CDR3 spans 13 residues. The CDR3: CASSVAKNVSRHF. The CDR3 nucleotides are TGTGCCAGCAGCGTAGCTAAAAACGTTTCTAGACATTTT.

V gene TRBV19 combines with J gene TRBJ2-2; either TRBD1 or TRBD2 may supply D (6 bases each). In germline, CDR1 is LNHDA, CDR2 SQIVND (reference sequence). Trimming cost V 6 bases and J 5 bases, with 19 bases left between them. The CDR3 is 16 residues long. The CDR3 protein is CASSQLGGPGTGELFF. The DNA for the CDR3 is TGTGCCAGTAGCCAGCTTGGGGGGCCCGGAACCGGGGAGCTGTTTTTT.

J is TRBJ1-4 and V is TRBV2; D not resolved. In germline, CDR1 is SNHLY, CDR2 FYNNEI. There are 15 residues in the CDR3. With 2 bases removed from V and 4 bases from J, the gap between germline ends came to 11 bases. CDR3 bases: TGTGCCAGCAGTGAAATGAGGGCGGGTAATGAAAAACTGTTTTTT. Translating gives CASSEMRAGNEKLFF.